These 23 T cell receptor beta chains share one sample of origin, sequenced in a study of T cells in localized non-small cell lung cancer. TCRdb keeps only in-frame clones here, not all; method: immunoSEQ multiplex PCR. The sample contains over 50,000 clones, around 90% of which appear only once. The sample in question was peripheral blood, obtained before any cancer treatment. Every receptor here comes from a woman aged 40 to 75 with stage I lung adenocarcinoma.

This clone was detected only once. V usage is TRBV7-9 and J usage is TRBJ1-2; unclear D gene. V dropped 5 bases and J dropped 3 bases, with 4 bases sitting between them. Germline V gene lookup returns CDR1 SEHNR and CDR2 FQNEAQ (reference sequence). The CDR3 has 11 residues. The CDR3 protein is CASSPDYGYTF. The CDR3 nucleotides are TGTGCCAGCAGCCCGGACTATGGCTACACCTTC.

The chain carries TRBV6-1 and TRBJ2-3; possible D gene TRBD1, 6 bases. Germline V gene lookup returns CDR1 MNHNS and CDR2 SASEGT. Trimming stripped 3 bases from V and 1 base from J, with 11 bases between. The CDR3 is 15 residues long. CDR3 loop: CASSDRGIRTDTQYF. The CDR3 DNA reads TGTGCCAGCAGTGACAGGGGAATTCGCACAGATACGCAGTATTTT.

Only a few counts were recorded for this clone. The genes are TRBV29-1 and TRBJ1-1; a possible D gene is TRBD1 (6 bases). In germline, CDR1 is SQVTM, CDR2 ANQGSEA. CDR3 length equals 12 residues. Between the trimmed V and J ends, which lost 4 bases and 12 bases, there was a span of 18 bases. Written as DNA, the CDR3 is TGCAGCGTTGTGGGGGGGGCGAAGAGAACTTTCTTT. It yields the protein CSVVGGAKRTFF.

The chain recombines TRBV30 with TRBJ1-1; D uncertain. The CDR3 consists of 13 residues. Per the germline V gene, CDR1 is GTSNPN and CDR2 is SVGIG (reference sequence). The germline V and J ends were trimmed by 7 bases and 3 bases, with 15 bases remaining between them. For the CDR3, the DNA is TGTGCCTTTTCGGAGATTGGGGACACTGAAGCTTTCTTT. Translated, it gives CAFSEIGDTEAFF. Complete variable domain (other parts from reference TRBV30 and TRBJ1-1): SQTIHQWPATLVQPVGSPLSLECTVEGTSNPNLYWYRQAAGRGLQLLFYSVGIGQISSEVPQNLSASRPQDRQFILSSKKLLLSDSGFYLCAFSEIGDTEAFFGQGTRLTVV.

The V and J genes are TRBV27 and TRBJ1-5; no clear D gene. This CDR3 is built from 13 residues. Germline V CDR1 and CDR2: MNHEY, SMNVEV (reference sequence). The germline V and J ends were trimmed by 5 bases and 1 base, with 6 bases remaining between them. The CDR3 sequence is CASSPVSNQPQHF. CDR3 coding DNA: TGTGCCAGCAGTCCCGTGAGCAATCAGCCCCAGCATTTT.

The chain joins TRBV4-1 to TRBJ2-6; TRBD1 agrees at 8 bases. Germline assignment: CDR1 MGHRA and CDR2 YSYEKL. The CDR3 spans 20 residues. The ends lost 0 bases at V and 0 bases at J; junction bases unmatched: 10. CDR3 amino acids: CASSQERSGQVFSGANVLTF. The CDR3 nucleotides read TGCGCCAGCAGCCAAGAACGTTCGGGACAGGTTTTCTCTGGGGCCAACGTCCTGACTTTC.

In DNA, the CDR3 is TGTGCCAGCAGGAGGGACAGGGTGTCTGGCTACACCTTC. Translating it yields CASRRDRVSGYTF. This chain connects TRBV28 to TRBJ1-2, with 9 bases fitting TRBD1. Germline V CDR1 and CDR2: MDHEN, SYDVKM. The V segment lost 6 bases and the J segment 7 bases; nucleotides outside the gene matches: 6. The CDR3 spans 13 residues.

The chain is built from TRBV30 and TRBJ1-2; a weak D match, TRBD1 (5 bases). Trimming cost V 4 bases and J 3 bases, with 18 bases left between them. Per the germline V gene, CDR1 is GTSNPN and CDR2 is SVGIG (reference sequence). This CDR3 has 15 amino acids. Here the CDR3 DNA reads TGTGCCTGGACCAAGGGGCCCACAGTAGACTATGGCTACACCTTC. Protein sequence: CAWTKGPTVDYGYTF.

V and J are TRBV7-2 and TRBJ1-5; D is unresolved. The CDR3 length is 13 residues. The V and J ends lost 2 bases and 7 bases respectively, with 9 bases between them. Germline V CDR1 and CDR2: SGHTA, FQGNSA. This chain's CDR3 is CASSLKIEQPQHF. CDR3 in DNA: TGTGCCAGCAGCTTAAAGATTGAACAGCCCCAGCATTTT.

The CDR3 here is CASSGQGAGYGYTF. In nucleotides, the CDR3 is TGTGCCAGCAGCGGACAGGGGGCAGGCTATGGCTACACCTTC. The chain uses TRBV6-5 and TRBJ1-2; 11 bases fit TRBD1. The ends lost 6 bases at V and 4 bases at J; junction bases unmatched: 4. This CDR3 region has 14 residues. CDR1 is MNHEY and CDR2 is SVGAGI in the germline V gene.

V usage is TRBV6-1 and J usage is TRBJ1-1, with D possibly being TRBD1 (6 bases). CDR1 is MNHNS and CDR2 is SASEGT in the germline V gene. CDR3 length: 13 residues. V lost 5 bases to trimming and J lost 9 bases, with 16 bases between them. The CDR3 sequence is CASSFDRIGKAFF. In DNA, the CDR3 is TGTGCCAGCAGTTTTGACAGGATTGGCAAAGCTTTCTTT.

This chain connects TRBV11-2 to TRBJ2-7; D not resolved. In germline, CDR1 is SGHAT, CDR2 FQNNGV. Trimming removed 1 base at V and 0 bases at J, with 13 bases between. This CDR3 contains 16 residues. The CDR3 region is CASSLGPFVSSYEQYF. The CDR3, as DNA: TGTGCCAGCAGCTTAGGCCCCTTCGTGAGCTCCTACGAGCAGTACTTC.

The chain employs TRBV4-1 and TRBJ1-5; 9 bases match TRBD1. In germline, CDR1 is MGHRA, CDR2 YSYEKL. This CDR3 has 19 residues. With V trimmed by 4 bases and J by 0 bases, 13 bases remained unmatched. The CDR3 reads CASSPTRDRDPYSNQPQHF. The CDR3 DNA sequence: TGCGCCAGCAGCCCCACGCGGGACAGGGACCCTTATAGCAATCAGCCCCAGCATTTT.

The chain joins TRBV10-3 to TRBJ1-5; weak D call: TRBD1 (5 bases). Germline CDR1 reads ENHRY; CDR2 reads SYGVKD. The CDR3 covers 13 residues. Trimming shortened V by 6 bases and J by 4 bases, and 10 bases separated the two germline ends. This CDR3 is CAIRGGENQPQHF. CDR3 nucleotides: TGTGCCATCAGGGGGGGGGAAAATCAGCCCCAGCATTTT.

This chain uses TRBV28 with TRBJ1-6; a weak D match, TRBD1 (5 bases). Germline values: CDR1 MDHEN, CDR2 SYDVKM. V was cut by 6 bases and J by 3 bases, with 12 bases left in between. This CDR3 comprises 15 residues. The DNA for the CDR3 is TGTGCCAGCAGCCGACAGAGCCTCTATAATTCACCCCTCCACTTT. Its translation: CASSRQSLYNSPLHF.

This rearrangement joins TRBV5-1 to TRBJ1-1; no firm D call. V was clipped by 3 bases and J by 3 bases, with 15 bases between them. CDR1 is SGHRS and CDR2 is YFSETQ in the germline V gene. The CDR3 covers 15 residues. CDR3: CASSSQPGVDTEAFF. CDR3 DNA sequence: TGCGCCAGCAGCTCACAACCGGGTGTCGACACTGAAGCTTTCTTT. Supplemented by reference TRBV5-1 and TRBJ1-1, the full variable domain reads KAGVTQTPRYLIKTRGQQVTLSCSPISGHRSVSWYQQTPGQGLQFLFEYFSETQRNKGNFPGRFSGRQFSNSRSEMNVSTLELGDSALYLCASSSQPGVDTEAFFGQGTRLTVV.

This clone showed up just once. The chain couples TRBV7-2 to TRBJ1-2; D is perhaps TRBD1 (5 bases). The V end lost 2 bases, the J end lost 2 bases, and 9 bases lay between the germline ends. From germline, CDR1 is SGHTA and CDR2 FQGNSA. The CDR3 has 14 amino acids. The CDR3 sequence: CASSLNGQNYGYTF. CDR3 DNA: TGTGCCAGCAGCTTAAACGGACAAAACTATGGCTACACCTTC. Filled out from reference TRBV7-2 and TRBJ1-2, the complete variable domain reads GAGVSQSPSNKVTEKGKDVELRCDPISGHTALYWYRQSLGQGLEFLIYFQGNSAPDKSGLPSDRFSAERTGGSVSTLTIQRTQQEDSAVYLCASSLNGQNYGYTFGSGTRLTVV.

CDR3 in DNA: TGTGCCAGCAGCCCAAGGGGTACCAACTACGAGCAGTACTTC. This codes for CASSPRGTNYEQYF. The chain joins TRBV13 to TRBJ2-7, with TRBD1 as a possible D gene (5 bases). CDR3 length: 14 residues. V was pared by 5 bases and J by 3 bases, with 14 bases between. The germline gives CDR1 PRHDT, CDR2 FYEKMQ (reference sequence).

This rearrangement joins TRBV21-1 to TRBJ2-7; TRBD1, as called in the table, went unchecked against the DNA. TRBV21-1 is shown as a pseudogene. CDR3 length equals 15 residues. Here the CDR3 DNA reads TGTGCCAGCAGCAGTGTTACAGGGAGCTGCTACGAGCAGTACTTC. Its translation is CASSSVTGSCYEQYF.

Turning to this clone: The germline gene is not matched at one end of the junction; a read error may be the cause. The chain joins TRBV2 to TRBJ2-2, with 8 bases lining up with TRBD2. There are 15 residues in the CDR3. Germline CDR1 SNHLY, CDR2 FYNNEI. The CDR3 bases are TGTGCCAGCCGGGCGGGGGGCACTAACAACGGGGAGCTGTTTTTT. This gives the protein CASRAGGTNNGELFF.

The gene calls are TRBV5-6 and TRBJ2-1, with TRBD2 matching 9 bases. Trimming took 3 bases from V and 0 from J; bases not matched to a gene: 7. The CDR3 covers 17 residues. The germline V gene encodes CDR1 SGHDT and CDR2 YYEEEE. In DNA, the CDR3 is TGTGCCAGCAGCTCCGACCTAGCGGGGAGCTCCTACAATGAGCAGTTCTTC. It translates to CASSSDLAGSSYNEQFF.

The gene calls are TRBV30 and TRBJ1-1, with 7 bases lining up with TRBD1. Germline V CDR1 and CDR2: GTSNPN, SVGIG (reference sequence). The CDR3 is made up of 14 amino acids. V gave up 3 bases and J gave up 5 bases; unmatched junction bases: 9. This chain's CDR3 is CAWRTGLGGTEAFF. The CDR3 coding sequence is TGTGCCTGGAGGACAGGGTTGGGGGGTACTGAAGCTTTCTTT.

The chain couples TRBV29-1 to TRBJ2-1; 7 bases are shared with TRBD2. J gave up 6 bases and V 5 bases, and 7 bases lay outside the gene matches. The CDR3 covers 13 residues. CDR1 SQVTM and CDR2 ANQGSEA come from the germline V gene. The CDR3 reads CSVPVLAFNEQFF. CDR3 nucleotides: TGCAGCGTTCCAGTACTAGCGTTCAATGAGCAGTTCTTC.